The next 27 T cell receptor beta chains were all read from a single sample in a study of T cell responses to AZD1222 COVID-19 vaccine. TCRdb's copy holds only in-frame clones and misses some; the assay was immunoSEQ multiplex PCR. The profile shows roughly 180,000 clones, around 90% of them singletons. Here the sequenced sample was peripheral blood, taken on day 0 of AZD1222 vaccination. Receptors originate from an adult in good health.

The rearrangement uses TRBV14 and TRBJ2-3; no definite D call. The CDR3 loop spans 13 amino acids. CDR1 is SGHDN and CDR2 is FVKESK in the germline V gene. The germline V and J ends were trimmed by 1 base and 8 bases, with 10 bases remaining between them. Written as DNA, the CDR3 is TGTGCCAGCAGCCAAGGAGGTACGCGTACGCAGTATTTT. Encoded protein: CASSQGGTRTQYF.

This chain joins TRBV6-5 and TRBJ2-7; TRBD2 aligns across 9 bases. Germline CDR1 MNHEY, CDR2 SVGAGI. This CDR3 comprises 15 residues. Trimming at V came to 4 bases and at J to 6 bases, leaving 10 bases not matched to a gene. CDR3 amino acids: CASSSGAGGPGEQYF. DNA of the CDR3: TGTGCCAGCAGTTCCGGGGCGGGAGGGCCTGGCGAGCAGTACTTC.

V is TRBV2 and J is TRBJ2-1, with D perhaps matching TRBD2 (5 bases). Trimming left V 5 bases short and J 5 bases short, with 19 bases between. CDR3 length: 16 residues. Germline values: CDR1 SNHLY, CDR2 FYNNEI. The CDR3 bases are TGTGCCAGCAGTTCCCCTGGTAGAACGGGAAACAATGAGCAGTTCTTC. Translating gives CASSSPGRTGNNEQFF. Variable domain in full (rest from reference TRBV2 and TRBJ2-1): EPEVTQTPSHQVTQMGQEVILRCVPISNHLYFYWYRQILGQKVEFLVSFYNNEISEKSEIFDDQFSVERPDGSNFTLKIRSTKLEDSAMYFCASSSPGRTGNNEQFFGPGTRLTVL.

The chain joins TRBV7-9 to TRBJ2-7, with D uncertain. Germline V lookup: CDR1 SEHNR, CDR2 FQNEAQ (reference sequence). V gave up 4 bases and J gave up 3 bases, with 10 bases separating them. The CDR3 runs 13 residues. In nucleotides, the CDR3 is TGTGCCAGCAGCTACCCTTCCCGCTACGAGCAGTACTTC. It translates to CASSYPSRYEQYF.

The chain couples TRBV28 to TRBJ2-2; D is undetermined. The V and J ends lost 6 bases and 8 bases respectively, with 19 bases between them. The CDR3 runs to 15 residues. CDR1 is MDHEN and CDR2 is SYDVKM in the germline V gene. CDR3 coding DNA: TGTGCCAGCAGCCGCCCGGGCCCTATTTTGGGGGAGCTGTTTTTT. Its translation is CASSRPGPILGELFF.

The chain links TRBV6-5 to TRBJ1-2, with D perhaps TRBD1 (6 bases). CDR1 is MNHEY and CDR2 is SVGAGI in the germline V gene. Trimming stripped 2 bases from V and 4 bases from J, with 14 bases between. The CDR3 is made up of 15 amino acids. The CDR3 nucleotides are TGTGCCAGCAGTTACGAAGGGGGACGAGGCTATGGCTACACCTTC. It encodes CASSYEGGRGYGYTF.

The V call is TRBV11-2, the J call TRBJ2-3; TRBD1 aligns across 8 bases. From germline, CDR1 is SGHAT and CDR2 FQNNGV. The V segment lost 5 bases and the J segment 4 bases; nucleotides outside the gene matches: 8. The CDR3 sequence is 15 residues long. CDR3 in DNA: TGTGCCAGCAGCCTAATTACAGGGGGGCCAGATACGCAGTATTTT. It codes for CASSLITGGPDTQYF.

This clone came up once. This sequence joins TRBV6-2 or TRBV6-3 and TRBJ1-1, with D perhaps TRBD1 (5 bases). The CDR3 length is 17 residues. Trimming left V 2 bases short and J 0 bases short, with 16 bases between. Germline CDR1 reads MNHEY; CDR2 reads SVGEGT. The CDR3 bases are TGTGCCAGCAGTTACGCCCTGGACACCCGGATGAACACTGAAGCTTTCTTT. Its protein product is CASSYALDTRMNTEAFF.

J is TRBJ2-7 and V is TRBV6-5; 9 bases match TRBD2. From germline, CDR1 is MNHEY and CDR2 SVGAGI. The CDR3 totals 14 residues. Trimming cost V 10 bases and J 0 bases; bases outside gene matches: 7. In nucleotides, the CDR3 is TGTGCCACTAAGGCGGGAGGGGGCTCCTACGAGCAGTACTTC. Residues: CATKAGGGSYEQYF.

J is TRBJ1-2 and V is TRBV5-1, with 7 nucleotides matching TRBD1. Germline CDR1 and CDR2: SGHRS and YFSETQ. V shed 2 bases, J shed 8 bases, and the junction held 9 bases outside the gene matches. The length of the CDR3 is 14 residues. The CDR3 nucleotides read TGCGCCAGCAGCTTTACAGGGGCCGAATGGGGCTACACCTTC. Residues: CASSFTGAEWGYTF.

This chain links TRBV1 with TRBJ1-1; the listed D gene, TRBD1, was not tested against the DNA. TRBV1 corresponds to a pseudogene. The CDR3 is made up of 15 amino acids. CDR3 sequence (DNA): TGCACCAGCAGCCGAGGGGGTTCATTGAACACTGAAGCTTTCTTT. It specifies CTSSRGGSLNTEAFF.

The chain is built from TRBV6-5 and TRBJ2-1; 9 bases line up with TRBD1. Germline assignment: CDR1 MNHEY and CDR2 SVGAGI. This CDR3 region has 14 residues. J lost 3 bases, V lost 7 bases, and 4 bases had no gene match. CDR3 in amino acids: CASKRTGVYNEQFF. Written as DNA, the CDR3 is TGTGCCAGCAAGCGGACAGGGGTCTACAATGAGCAGTTCTTC.

In its sample, this clone was seen once. This sequence joins TRBV4-2 and TRBJ1-2; D possibly corresponds to TRBD1 (5 bases). V lost 4 bases, J lost 7 bases, and 13 bases lay in between. CDR1 and CDR2 from the germline V gene are LGHNA and YNFKEQ. This CDR3 is 13 amino acids long. In DNA, the CDR3 is TGTGCCAGCAGCCCGAGGAAGGGACTTGGCTACACCTTC. It is translated as CASSPRKGLGYTF.

V usage is TRBV7-8 and J usage is TRBJ1-5; the D is unclear. Germline V gene data show CDR1 as SGHVS and CDR2 as FQNEAQ. Trimming shortened V by 3 bases and J by 4 bases, and 16 bases separated the two germline ends. This CDR3 spans 16 amino acids. CDR3 in DNA: TGTGCCAGCAGCTTGGCCCCATTCTGGAGTAATCAGCCCCAGCATTTT. It is translated as CASSLAPFWSNQPQHF.

This chain connects TRBV13 to TRBJ2-5, with a tentative D call TRBD2 (5 bases). V shed 8 bases and J shed 2 bases, with 12 bases lying between them. The germline V gene encodes CDR1 PRHDT and CDR2 FYEKMQ (reference sequence). This CDR3 has 13 residues. CDR3 residues: CASSAVDQETQYF. The CDR3 DNA reads TGTGCCAGCTCAGCGGTCGATCAAGAGACCCAGTACTTC.

The chain links TRBV28 to TRBJ2-1, with TRBD1 as a possible D gene (6 bases). Germline-derived CDR1 and CDR2 are MDHEN and SYDVKM. The CDR3 spans 16 residues. Between the trimmed V and J ends, which lost 9 bases and 0 bases, there was a span of 18 bases. The CDR3: CASPRDKFSSYNEQFF. In nucleotides, the CDR3 is TGTGCCAGTCCCCGGGACAAATTTAGCTCCTACAATGAGCAGTTCTTC.

The chain carries TRBV7-7 and TRBJ2-1; 9 bases agree with TRBD2. V dropped 1 base and J dropped 5; count of bases not matched to a gene: 3. The CDR3 totals 15 residues. From germline, CDR1 is SSHAT and CDR2 FNYEAQ (reference sequence). The CDR3 sequence: CASSLGGLANNEQFF. As DNA, the CDR3 is TGTGCCAGCAGCTTAGGGGGACTAGCAAACAATGAGCAGTTCTTC.

The chain links TRBV7-2 to TRBJ2-1; perhaps TRBD2 as D (6 bases). There are 14 residues in the CDR3. Germline CDR1 reads SGHTA; CDR2 reads FQGNSA. Trimming pared 1 base from V and 7 bases from J, leaving 11 bases between. Written as DNA, the CDR3 is TGTGCCAGCAGCTTAGAAGGGGCGGGGAATGAGCAGTTCTTC. It translates to CASSLEGAGNEQFF.

The chain combines TRBV5-1 with TRBJ2-7; D might be TRBD1 (6 bases). Trimming took off 1 base at V and 2 bases at J, with 13 bases between the two ends. Germline values: CDR1 SGHRS, CDR2 YFSETQ. This CDR3 contains 15 residues. Here the CDR3 DNA reads TGCGCCAGCAGCTTGTCACAGGGTGAGGCCTACGAGCAGTACTTC. Translation gives CASSLSQGEAYEQYF.

This rearrangement joins TRBV27 to TRBJ1-5; D is unresolved. Germline CDR1 is MNHEY and CDR2 is SMNVEV (reference sequence). Between the trimmed V and J ends, which lost 1 base and 8 bases, there was a span of 18 bases. The CDR3 consists of 16 residues. As DNA, the CDR3 is TGTGCCAGCAGTTTATGGGCAGTCTTTCTCTTTAAGCCCCAGCATTTT. Translating gives CASSLWAVFLFKPQHF.

The chain is built from TRBV27 and TRBJ1-1, with D possibly TRBD1 on 6 matching bases. CDR3 length: 14 amino acids. Germline values: CDR1 MNHEY, CDR2 SMNVEV (reference sequence). Deletions cut 6 bases from V and 4 bases from J, with 15 bases between. The CDR3 here is CASSLQQGGTEAFF. DNA for the CDR3: TGTGCCAGCAGCCTTCAACAGGGCGGCACTGAAGCTTTCTTT.

This clone was counted only a few times. The CDR3 bases are TGTGCCAGTCGCATCGCAGGGGGACGGTCTGAAGCTTTCTTT. Its protein is CASRIAGGRSEAFF. J is TRBJ1-1 and V is TRBV28; 7 nucleotides agree with TRBD1. This CDR3 is built from 14 residues. Losses at the gene ends were 9 bases for V and 6 bases for J; bases not matched to a gene: 13. Germline V gene sequence: CDR1 MDHEN, CDR2 SYDVKM.

V gene TRBV19 combines with J gene TRBJ2-7; D is possibly TRBD1 or TRBD2 (5 bases each). Germline V gene data show CDR1 as LNHDA and CDR2 as SQIVND (reference sequence). The CDR3 length is 14 residues. V was shortened by 3 bases and J by 1 base, with 10 bases between the two germline ends. CDR3 sequence: CASSILGESYEQYF. In DNA form, the CDR3 reads TGTGCCAGTAGTATTTTGGGGGAATCCTACGAGCAGTACTTC.

This rearrangement joins TRBV24-1 to TRBJ2-1; D remains ambiguous. The CDR3 contains 11 residues. Looked up from germline, CDR1 is KGHDR and CDR2 is SFDVKD. Trimming shortened V by 4 bases and J by 5 bases, and 2 bases separated the two germline ends. DNA for the CDR3: TGTGCCACCAGTGAGCACAATGAGCAGTTCTTC. Translation: CATSEHNEQFF.

This chain uses TRBV28 with TRBJ1-2, with 10 bases matching TRBD1. The V and J ends lost 6 bases and 3 bases, in that order; junction bases with no gene match: 4. Germline assignment: CDR1 MDHEN and CDR2 SYDVKM. The CDR3 has 14 residues. CDR3 sequence: CASRSTGGDYGYTF. The CDR3 nucleotides are TGTGCCAGCAGATCGACAGGGGGCGACTATGGCTACACCTTC.

This clone came up once. The chain carries TRBV21-1 and TRBJ2-7; the listed D gene, TRBD1, was not tested against the DNA. TRBV21-1 is given as a pseudogene. The CDR3 has 17 residues. The CDR3 reads CASSKPEGAGKTYEQYF. The CDR3 DNA reads TGTGCCAGCAGCAAACCAGAAGGGGCAGGGAAAACCTACGAGCAGTACTTC.

This chain connects TRBV5-1 to TRBJ1-1; 7 bases fit TRBD1. The length of the CDR3 is 16 residues. V shed 0 bases and J 1 base; nucleotides not matched to a gene: 6. Germline V CDR1 and CDR2: SGHRS, YFSETQ. The CDR3 loop reads CASSLEGRGPNTEAFF. As DNA, the CDR3 is TGCGCCAGCAGCTTGGAAGGGAGGGGGCCGAACACTGAAGCTTTCTTT. Full variable domain (missing parts from reference TRBV5-1 and TRBJ1-1): KAGVTQTPRYLIKTRGQQVTLSCSPISGHRSVSWYQQTPGQGLQFLFEYFSETQRNKGNFPGRFSGRQFSNSRSEMNVSTLELGDSALYLCASSLEGRGPNTEAFFGQGTRLTVV.